A single sample is the source of the 2 T cell receptor beta chains below, sequenced in a study of blood T cell repertoires in COVID-19. Sequencing was performed with immunoSEQ multiplex PCR; in TCRdb, only in-frame clones are kept and a portion is missing. The data show 250,000 or so clones, with 85% seen just once and under 8% held by the top ten. The sequenced material came from PBMCs or T cells enriched from blood (not recorded which). The receptor source for this set is a woman aged 50 to 65 who had been exposed to COVID-19.

This sequence joins TRBV28 and TRBJ1-4, with D unclear. V was shortened by 5 bases and J by 4 bases, with 5 bases between the two germline ends. This CDR3 spans 12 amino acids. CDR1 and CDR2 (germline): MDHEN, SYDVKM. Written as DNA, the CDR3 is TGTGCCAGCAGTGACAATAATGAAAAACTGTTTTTT. This translates into CASSDNNEKLFF.

This clone was recorded at least ten times. The rearrangement links TRBV5-4 to TRBJ1-1, with TRBD1 identical over 11 bases. Germline V lookup: CDR1 SGHNT, CDR2 YYREEE (reference sequence). The J segment lost 4 bases and the V segment lost 3 bases, leaving 2 bases of the junction unmatched. There are 14 residues in the CDR3. CDR3 nucleotide sequence: TGTGCCAGCAGCTGGGGACAGGGGGGCACTGAAGCTTTCTTT. Residues: CASSWGQGGTEAFF. Drawing the rest from reference TRBV5-4 and TRBJ1-1, the complete variable domain is ETGVTQSPTHLIKTRGQQVTLRCSSQSGHNTVSWYQQALGQGPQFIFQYYREEENGRGNFPPRFSGLQFPNYSSELNVNALELDDSALYLCASSWGQGGTEAFFGQGTRLTVV.